This T cell receptor beta chain originates from a study of cytomegalovirus exposure and HLA in healthy donors. Whole-study results and caveats: Certain sequence variants were highly shared and formed a cluster, and this cluster was likely a sequencing artifact.

In regard to this clone: Its matching antigen is unknown.

Both 60 Vbeta primers and 13 Jbeta primers went into the PCR. Assay used: immunoSEQ multiplex PCR; TCRdb lists only in-frame clones, some missing. The sample consists of some 200,000 clones, 80% of them appearing once. The CDR3 runs 13 residues. The V and J ends lost 1 base and 8 bases respectively, with 11 bases between them. The germline gives CDR1 GTSNPN, CDR2 SVGIG (reference sequence). The chain joins TRBV30 to TRBJ1-4; D unresolved. Sequencing was performed on PBMCs. The TCR comes from a boy younger than 18 in good health and CMV-seronegative. The CDR3 DNA is TGTGCCTGGAGTGGTCAAGTGAGGGAAAAACTGTTTTTT. This gives the protein CAWSGQVREKLFF.